Included here is one TCR beta chain sequence, with context. A single base separates this from a much larger clone, so it may be a read error. Likely a read error: the CDR3 ends without its conserved phenylalanine or tryptophan. The entry originates in a study of T cell repertoires in cytomegalovirus infection. Overall study context: In public TCR beta signatures, there were indications of both CMV infection and matching HLA type.

From the reads, TCRdb called clonotypes with MiXCR, one entry per CDR3 protein. The sample gives approximately 400,000 distinct CDR3 sequences, approximately 32% of which show up once; approximately 13% is in the top ten. The CDR3 spans 15 residues. The ends lost 0 bases at V and 4 bases at J; junction bases unmatched: 6. Germline CDR1 reads SGHAT; CDR2 reads FQNNGV. The sequenced material came from PBMCs. This clonotype was obtained from a human donor in good health (CMV status not recorded). Some clones in this sample may be carry-over from other donors' samples. The chain links TRBV11-2 to TRBJ2-7, with 7 bases lining up with TRBD1. CDR3 loop: CASSLEGTETYEQYL. CDR3 bases: TGTGCCAGCAGCTTAGAAGGGACAGAAACATACGAGCAGTACTTA.